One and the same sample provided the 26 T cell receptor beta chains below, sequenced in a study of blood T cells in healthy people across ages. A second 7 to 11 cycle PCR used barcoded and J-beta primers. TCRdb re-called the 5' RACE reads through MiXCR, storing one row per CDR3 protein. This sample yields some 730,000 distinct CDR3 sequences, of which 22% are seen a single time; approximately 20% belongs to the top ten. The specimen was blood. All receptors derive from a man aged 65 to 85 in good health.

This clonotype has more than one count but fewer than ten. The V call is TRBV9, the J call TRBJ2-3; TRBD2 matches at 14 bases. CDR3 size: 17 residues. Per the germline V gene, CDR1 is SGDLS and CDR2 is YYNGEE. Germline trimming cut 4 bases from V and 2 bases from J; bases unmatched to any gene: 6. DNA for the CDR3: TGTGCCAGCAGCACTCGGACTAGCGGGGGGCCCACAGATACGCAGTATTTT. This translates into CASSTRTSGGPTDTQYF.

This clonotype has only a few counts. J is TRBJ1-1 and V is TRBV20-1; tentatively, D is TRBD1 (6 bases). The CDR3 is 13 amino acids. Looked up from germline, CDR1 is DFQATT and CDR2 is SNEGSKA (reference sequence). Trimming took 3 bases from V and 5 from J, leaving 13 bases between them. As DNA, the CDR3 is TGCAGTGCTAGTGCGGGGGCTGGTACTGAAGCTTTCTTT. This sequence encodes CSASAGAGTEAFF.

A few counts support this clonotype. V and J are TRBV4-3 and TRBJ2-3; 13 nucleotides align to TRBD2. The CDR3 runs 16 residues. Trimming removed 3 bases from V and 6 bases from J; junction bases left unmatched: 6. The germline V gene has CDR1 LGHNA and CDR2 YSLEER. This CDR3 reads CASSHGLAGVGDTQYF. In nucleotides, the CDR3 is TGCGCCAGCAGCCACGGACTAGCGGGAGTAGGGGATACGCAGTATTTT.

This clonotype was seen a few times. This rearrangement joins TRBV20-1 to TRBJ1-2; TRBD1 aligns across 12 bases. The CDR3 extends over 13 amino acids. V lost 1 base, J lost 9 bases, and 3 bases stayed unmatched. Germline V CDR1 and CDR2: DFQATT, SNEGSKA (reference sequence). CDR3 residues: CSARVGTGGSYTF. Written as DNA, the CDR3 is TGCAGTGCTAGAGTCGGGACAGGGGGCAGCTACACCTTC.

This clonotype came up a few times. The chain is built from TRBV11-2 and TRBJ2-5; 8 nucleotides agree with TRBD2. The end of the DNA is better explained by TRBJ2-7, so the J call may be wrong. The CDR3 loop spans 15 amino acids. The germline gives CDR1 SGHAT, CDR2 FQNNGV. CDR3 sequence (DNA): TGTGCCAGCAGCAGAAATCCGGGACTAGAAAGCGAGCAGTACTTC. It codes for CASSRNPGLESEQYF.

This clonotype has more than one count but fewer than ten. The CDR3 bases are TGTGCCAGCAGTTTAAAGTCCGGCGGTTCCTACGAGCAGTACGTC. Its protein product is CASSLKSGGSYEQYV. This chain joins TRBV27 and TRBJ2-7; unclear D gene. Germline values: CDR1 MNHEY, CDR2 SMNVEV (reference sequence). Deletions cut 2 bases from V and 1 base from J, with 12 bases between. The CDR3 length is 15 residues.

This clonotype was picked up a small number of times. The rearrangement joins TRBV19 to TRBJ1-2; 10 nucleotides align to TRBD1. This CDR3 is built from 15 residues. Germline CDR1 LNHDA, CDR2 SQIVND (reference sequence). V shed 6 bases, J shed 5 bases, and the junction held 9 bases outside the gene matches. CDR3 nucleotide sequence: TGTGCCAGTAGCCAGAAGACAGGGGGCGCATATGGCTACACCTTC. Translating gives CASSQKTGGAYGYTF. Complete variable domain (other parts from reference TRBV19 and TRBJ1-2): DGGITQSPKYLFRKEGQNVTLSCEQNLNHDAMYWYRQDPGQGLRLIYYSQIVNDFQKGDIAEGYSVSREKKESFPLTVTSAQKNPTAFYLCASSQKTGGAYGYTFGSGTRLTVV.

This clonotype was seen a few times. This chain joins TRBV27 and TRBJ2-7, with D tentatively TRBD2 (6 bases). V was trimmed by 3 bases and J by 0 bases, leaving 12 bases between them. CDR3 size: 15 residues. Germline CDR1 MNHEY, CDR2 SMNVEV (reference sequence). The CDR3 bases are TGTGCCAGCAGTTTCCTGGCGGGAAGCTCCTACGAGCAGTACTTC. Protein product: CASSFLAGSSYEQYF.

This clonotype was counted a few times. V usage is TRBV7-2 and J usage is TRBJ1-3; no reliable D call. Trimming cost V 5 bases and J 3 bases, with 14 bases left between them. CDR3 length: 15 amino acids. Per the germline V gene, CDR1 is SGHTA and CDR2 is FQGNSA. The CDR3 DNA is TGTGCCAGCAGCCGGGGAGGGAGCGGTGGAAACACCATATATTTT. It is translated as CASSRGGSGGNTIYF.

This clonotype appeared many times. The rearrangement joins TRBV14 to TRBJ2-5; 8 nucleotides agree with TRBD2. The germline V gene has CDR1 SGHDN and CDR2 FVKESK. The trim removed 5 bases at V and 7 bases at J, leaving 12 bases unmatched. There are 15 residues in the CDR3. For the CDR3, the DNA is TGTGCCAGCAGCGAAACTAGCGGTCTTCCAGGGACCCAGTACTTC. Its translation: CASSETSGLPGTQYF. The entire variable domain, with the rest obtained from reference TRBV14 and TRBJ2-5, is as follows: EAGVTQFPSHSVIEKGQTVTLRCDPISGHDNLYWYRRVMGKEIKFLLHFVKESKQDESGMPNNRFLAERTGGTYSTLKVQPAELEDSGVYFCASSETSGLPGTQYFGPGTRLLVL.

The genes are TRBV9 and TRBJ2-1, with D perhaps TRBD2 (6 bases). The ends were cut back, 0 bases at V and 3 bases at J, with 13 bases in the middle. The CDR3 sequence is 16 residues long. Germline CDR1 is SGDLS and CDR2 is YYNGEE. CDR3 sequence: CASSVESGDLYNEQFF. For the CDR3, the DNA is TGTGCCAGCAGCGTAGAGTCGGGAGACCTCTACAATGAGCAGTTCTTC.

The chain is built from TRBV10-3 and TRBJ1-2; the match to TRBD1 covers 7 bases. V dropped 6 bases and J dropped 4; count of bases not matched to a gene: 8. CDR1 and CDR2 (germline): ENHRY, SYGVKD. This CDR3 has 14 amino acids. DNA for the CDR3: TGTGCCATCAGGGCCCCCGGACAGGCCTATGGCTACACCTTC. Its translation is CAIRAPGQAYGYTF.

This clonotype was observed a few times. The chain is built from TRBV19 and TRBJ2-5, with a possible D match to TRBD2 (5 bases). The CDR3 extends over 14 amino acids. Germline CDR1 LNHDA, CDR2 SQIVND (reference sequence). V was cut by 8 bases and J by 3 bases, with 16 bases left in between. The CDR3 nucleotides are TGTGCCAGTGGCCTTTTTGCGGGTGAAGAGACCCAGTACTTC. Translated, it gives CASGLFAGEETQYF.

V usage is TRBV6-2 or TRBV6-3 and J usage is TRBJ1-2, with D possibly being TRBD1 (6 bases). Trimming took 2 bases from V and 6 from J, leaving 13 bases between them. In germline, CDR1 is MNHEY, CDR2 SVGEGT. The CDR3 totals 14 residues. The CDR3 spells CASSYREGQHGYTF. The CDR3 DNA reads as TGTGCCAGCAGTTACAGGGAGGGACAACATGGCTACACCTTC.

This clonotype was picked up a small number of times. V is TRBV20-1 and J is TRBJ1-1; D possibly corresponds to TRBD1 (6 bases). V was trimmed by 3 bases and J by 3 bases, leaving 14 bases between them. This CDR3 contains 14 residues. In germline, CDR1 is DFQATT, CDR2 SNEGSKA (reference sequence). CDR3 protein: CSASQGRLHTEAFF. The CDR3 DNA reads TGCAGTGCTAGTCAGGGGAGGTTGCACACTGAAGCTTTCTTT.

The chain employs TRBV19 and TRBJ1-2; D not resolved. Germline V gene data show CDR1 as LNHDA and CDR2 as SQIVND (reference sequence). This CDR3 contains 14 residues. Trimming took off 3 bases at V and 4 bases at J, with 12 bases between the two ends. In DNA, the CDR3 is TGTGCCAGTAGTATTTGGAGTGGGAGCTATGGCTACACCTTC. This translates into CASSIWSGSYGYTF.

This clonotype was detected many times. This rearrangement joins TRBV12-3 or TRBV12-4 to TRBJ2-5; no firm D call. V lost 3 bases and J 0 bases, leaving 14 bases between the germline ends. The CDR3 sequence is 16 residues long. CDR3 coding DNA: TGTGCCAGCAGTTTTCTCCCAGCCCAGTACCAAGAGACCCAGTACTTC. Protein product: CASSFLPAQYQETQYF.

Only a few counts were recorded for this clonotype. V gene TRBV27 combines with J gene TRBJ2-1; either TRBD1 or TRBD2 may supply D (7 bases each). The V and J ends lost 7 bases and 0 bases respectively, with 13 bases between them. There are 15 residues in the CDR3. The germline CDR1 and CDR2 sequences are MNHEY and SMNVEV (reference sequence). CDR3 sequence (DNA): TGTGCCAGCACAGGGGGGGGAAGCTCCTACAATGAGCAGTTCTTC. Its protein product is CASTGGGSSYNEQFF.

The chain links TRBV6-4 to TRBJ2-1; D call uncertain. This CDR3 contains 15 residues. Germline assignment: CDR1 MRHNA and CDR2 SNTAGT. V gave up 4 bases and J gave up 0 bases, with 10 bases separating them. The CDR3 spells CASSVGYPSYNEQFF. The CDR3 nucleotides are TGTGCCAGCAGTGTGGGGTACCCCTCCTACAATGAGCAGTTCTTC.

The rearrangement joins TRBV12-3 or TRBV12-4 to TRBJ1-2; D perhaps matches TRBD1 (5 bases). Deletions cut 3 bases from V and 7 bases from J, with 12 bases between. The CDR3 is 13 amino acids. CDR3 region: CASSFVQGFGYTF. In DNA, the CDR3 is TGTGCCAGCAGTTTTGTTCAGGGATTTGGCTACACCTTC.

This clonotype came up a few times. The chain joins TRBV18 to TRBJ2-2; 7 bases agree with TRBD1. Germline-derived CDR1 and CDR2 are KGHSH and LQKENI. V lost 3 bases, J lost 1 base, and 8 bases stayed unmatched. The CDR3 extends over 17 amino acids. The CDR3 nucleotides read TGTGCCAGCTCACCGTTTCCGGGACAGAAGAACACCGGGGAGCTGTTTTTT. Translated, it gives CASSPFPGQKNTGELFF.

The CDR3 loop is CASSREANQPQHF. The CDR3 DNA reads as TGTGCCAGCAGTAGGGAGGCCAATCAGCCCCAGCATTTT. The chain has TRBV11-3 and TRBJ1-5, with unresolved D. This CDR3 is 13 amino acids long. The germline CDR1 and CDR2 sequences are SGHNT and YENEEA. V lost 6 bases to trimming and J lost 3 bases, with 9 bases between them. The full variable domain, with the rest looked up from reference TRBV11-3 and TRBJ1-5, is EAGVVQSPRYKIIEKKQPVAFWCNPISGHNTLYWYLQNLGQGPELLIRYENEEAVDDSQLPKDRFSAERLKGVDSTLKIQPAELGDSAVYLCASSREANQPQHFGDGTRLSIL.

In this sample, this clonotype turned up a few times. CDR3 amino acids: CASSVFRGNEQFF. The DNA of the CDR3 is TGTGCCAGCAGCGTCTTCAGGGGCAATGAGCAGTTCTTC. The chain recombines TRBV9 with TRBJ2-1; a weak D match, TRBD1 (6 bases). Trimming stripped 2 bases from V and 6 bases from J, with 9 bases between. The CDR3 has 13 residues. Germline CDR1 reads SGDLS; CDR2 reads YYNGEE.

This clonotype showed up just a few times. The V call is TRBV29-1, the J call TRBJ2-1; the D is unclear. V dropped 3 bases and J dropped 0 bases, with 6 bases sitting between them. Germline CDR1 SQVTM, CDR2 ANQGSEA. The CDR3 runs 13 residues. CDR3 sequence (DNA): TGCAGCGTTGATCGAAGCTCCTACAATGAGCAGTTCTTC. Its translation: CSVDRSSYNEQFF.

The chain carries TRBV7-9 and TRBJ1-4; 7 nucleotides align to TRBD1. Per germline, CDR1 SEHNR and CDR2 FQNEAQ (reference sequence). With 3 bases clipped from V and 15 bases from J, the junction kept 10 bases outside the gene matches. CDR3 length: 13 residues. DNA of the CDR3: TGTGCCAGCAGCTTCTACCGGGACAGCCAAGTGTTTTTT. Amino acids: CASSFYRDSQVFF. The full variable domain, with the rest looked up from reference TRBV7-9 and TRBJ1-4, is DTGVSQNPRHKITKRGQNVTFRCDPISEHNRLYWYRQTLGQGPEFLTYFQNEAQLEKSRLLSDRFSAERPKGSFSTLEIQRTEQGDSAMYLCASSFYRDSQVFFGSGTQLSVL.

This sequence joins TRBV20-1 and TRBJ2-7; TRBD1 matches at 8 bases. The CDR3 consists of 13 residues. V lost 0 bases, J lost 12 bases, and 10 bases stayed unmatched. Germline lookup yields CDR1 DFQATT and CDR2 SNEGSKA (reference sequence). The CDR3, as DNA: TGCAGTGCTAGAGACCGGATGGGACAGGATTGGTACTTC. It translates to CSARDRMGQDWYF.